A single sample gave rise to the 28 T cell receptor beta chains below, sequenced in a study of blood T cells in healthy people across ages. A second PCR of roughly 6 to 12 cycles used a sample-barcoded 5' primer and a J-beta primer mix. TCRdb analysed the 5' RACE reads with MiXCR anew, one entry per CDR3 protein. This table holds 1.5 million to 2 million distinct CDR3 sequences, about 32% found once. The sequenced sample consisted of blood. These receptors all stem from a woman aged 30 to 39 in good health.

In this sample, this clonotype turned up a few times. The chain carries TRBV6-5 and TRBJ1-5, with TRBD1 identical over 9 bases. Germline loops: CDR1 MNHEY, CDR2 SVGAGI. The CDR3 is 15 amino acids. With V trimmed by 6 bases and J by 2 bases, 5 bases remained unmatched. The CDR3 loop reads CASRRQGEGNQPQHF. DNA of the CDR3: TGTGCCAGCAGGCGACAGGGGGAGGGCAATCAGCCCCAGCATTTT.

This chain uses TRBV3-1 with TRBJ2-5, with 7 bases matching TRBD2. The germline V gene has CDR1 LGHDT and CDR2 YNNKEL (reference sequence). CDR3 length equals 14 residues. J gave up 7 bases and V 1 base, and 6 bases lay outside the gene matches. CDR3 sequence: CASSQGRPGGTQYF. The DNA for the CDR3 is TGTGCCAGCAGCCAAGGTCGACCGGGAGGGACCCAGTACTTC.

J is TRBJ1-2 and V is TRBV6-2 or TRBV6-3; D is unclear. Germline loops: CDR1 MNHEY, CDR2 SVGEGT. The CDR3 spans 13 residues. Between the trimmed V and J ends, which lost 2 bases and 8 bases, there was a span of 12 bases. CDR3 coding DNA: TGTGCCAGCAGTTACACGACGTGGCAGGGCTACACCTTC. Residues: CASSYTTWQGYTF.

This clonotype appeared a few times. Compared with germline, one end of the junction differs, possibly owing to a read error. V gene TRBV2 combines with J gene TRBJ2-1; D ambiguous. From germline, CDR1 is SNHLY and CDR2 FYNNEI. This CDR3 has 13 amino acids. CDR3 residues: CASSVHSNNEQFF. CDR3 in DNA: TGTGCCAGCAGTGTTCACTCCAACAATGAGCAGTTCTTC.

Of note for this clonotype: This CDR3 is missing its conserved last phenylalanine or tryptophan, likely due to a read error. The chain combines TRBV4-1 with TRBJ2-1, with 10 nucleotides matching TRBD2. The CDR3 has 16 residues. The germline CDR1 and CDR2 sequences are MGHRA and YSYEKL. After removal of 5 bases from V and 10 bases from J, the junction contained 14 bases not matched to a gene. The CDR3 sequence is CASSNDIAGGSGEQFL. As DNA, the CDR3 is TGCGCCAGCAGCAATGACATAGCGGGAGGTTCAGGGGAGCAGTTCTTG.

This chain uses TRBV10-3 with TRBJ2-7, with D perhaps given as TRBD1 or TRBD2 (5 bases each). The germline V gene has CDR1 ENHRY and CDR2 SYGVKD. The CDR3 length is 16 residues. Trimming removed 3 bases from V and 0 bases from J, with 15 bases in between. CDR3 amino acids: CAISDSGTKSSYEQYF. The CDR3 nucleotides are TGTGCCATCAGTGACTCCGGGACCAAAAGCTCCTACGAGCAGTACTTC.

This clonotype has just a few counts. This rearrangement joins TRBV19 to TRBJ2-7; D is possibly TRBD1 (5 bases). Per the germline V gene, CDR1 is LNHDA and CDR2 is SQIVND (reference sequence). Trimming removed 5 bases from V and 2 bases from J, with 13 bases in between. The CDR3 consists of 14 residues. Here the CDR3 reads CASSALDNPYEQYF. CDR3 DNA: TGTGCCAGTAGTGCGCTGGACAATCCCTACGAGCAGTACTTC.

A word on this clonotype: This may be a read error, as it is one base from a much larger clone. The rearrangement joins TRBV29-1 to TRBJ2-7; 7 bases are shared with TRBD2. Trimming at V came to 4 bases and at J to 0 bases, leaving 9 bases not matched to a gene. Germline CDR1 reads SQVTM; CDR2 reads ANQGSEA. This CDR3 region has 15 residues. The CDR3: CSVGGGEGDSYEQYF. The CDR3 DNA follows: TGCAGCGTTGGGGGAGGGGAAGGGGACTCCTACGAGCAGTACTTC.

The V and J genes are TRBV7-9 and TRBJ2-7; the match to TRBD2 covers 10 bases. Germline CDR1 is SEHNR and CDR2 is FQNEAQ (reference sequence). The CDR3 loop spans 16 amino acids. V gave up 6 bases and J gave up 7 bases; unmatched junction bases: 15. This CDR3 is CASRPSSTSGTMEQYF. In DNA, the CDR3 is TGTGCCAGCAGGCCCTCGAGTACTAGCGGGACAATGGAGCAGTACTTC.

J is TRBJ2-7 and V is TRBV20-1; 7 bases map to TRBD2. Looked up from germline, CDR1 is DFQATT and CDR2 is SNEGSKA (reference sequence). The CDR3 contains 17 residues. The V segment lost 0 bases and the J segment 5 bases; nucleotides outside the gene matches: 16. CDR3 residues: CSARDSGGRTSPHEQYF. CDR3 sequence (DNA): TGCAGTGCTAGAGATTCGGGGGGAAGGACTTCACCCCACGAGCAGTACTTC.

There are a few counts of this clonotype. The chain is built from TRBV6-1 and TRBJ2-3; D ambiguous. The CDR3 length is 14 residues. Germline V gene data show CDR1 as MNHNS and CDR2 as SASEGT. With 2 bases removed from V and 1 base from J, the gap between germline ends came to 7 bases. The CDR3 protein is CASSEQDRTDTQYF. The CDR3 DNA reads as TGTGCCAGCAGTGAACAAGACCGCACAGATACGCAGTATTTT.

The chain is built from TRBV20-1 and TRBJ2-3; 7 bases map to TRBD2. The germline CDR1 and CDR2 sequences are DFQATT and SNEGSKA (reference sequence). The trim removed 6 bases at V and 1 base at J, leaving 7 bases unmatched. The length of the CDR3 is 14 residues. The CDR3 coding sequence is TGCAGTGCGAGTAGCGGGTCCCGCACAGATACGCAGTATTTT. Translated: CSASSGSRTDTQYF.

This chain uses TRBV7-6 with TRBJ2-1; maybe TRBD2 (6 bases). Looked up from germline, CDR1 is SGHVS and CDR2 is FNYEAQ. The V end lost 1 base, the J end lost 5 bases, and 15 bases lay between the germline ends. The CDR3 is 16 amino acids. CDR3: CASSLDVRGGHNEQFF. As DNA, the CDR3 is TGTGCCAGCAGCTTAGACGTGCGGGGCGGCCACAATGAGCAGTTCTTC.

The V gene is TRBV28, the J gene TRBJ2-1; perhaps TRBD1 as D (6 bases). Germline loops: CDR1 MDHEN, CDR2 SYDVKM. There are 15 residues in the CDR3. The germline V and J ends were trimmed by 3 bases and 5 bases, with 14 bases remaining between them. The CDR3 loop reads CASSFPQGSNNEQFF. The CDR3 DNA reads TGTGCCAGCAGTTTCCCTCAGGGGTCGAACAATGAGCAGTTCTTC.

The chain is built from TRBV7-9 and TRBJ1-2; TRBD1 agrees at 8 bases. Per germline, CDR1 SEHNR and CDR2 FQNEAQ (reference sequence). CDR3 length equals 14 residues. V dropped 5 bases and J dropped 3; count of bases not matched to a gene: 5. CDR3 protein: CASSPQGEYYGYTF. In DNA, the CDR3 is TGTGCCAGCAGCCCACAGGGGGAGTACTATGGCTACACCTTC.

The sample holds many counts of this clonotype. The chain couples TRBV12-3 or TRBV12-4 to TRBJ1-1, with D tentatively TRBD1 (5 bases). With 3 bases removed from V and 5 bases from J, the gap between germline ends came to 13 bases. The CDR3 totals 14 residues. This chain's CDR3 is CASSLGREGTEAFF. CDR3 coding DNA: TGTGCCAGCAGTTTGGGCAGGGAAGGTACTGAAGCTTTCTTT.

This clonotype has just a few counts. The rearrangement joins TRBV5-1 to TRBJ1-1; 8 nucleotides line up with TRBD1. J lost 3 bases, V lost 4 bases, and 8 bases had no gene match. The CDR3 has 15 amino acids. Germline V gene lookup returns CDR1 SGHRS and CDR2 YFSETQ. This chain's CDR3 is CASSGRTGLDTEAFF. CDR3 sequence (DNA): TGCGCCAGCAGCGGTCGGACAGGGTTGGACACTGAAGCTTTCTTT.

The chain carries TRBV9 and TRBJ2-7; the match to TRBD2 covers 11 bases. The V gene end was trimmed by 4 bases and the J gene end by 4 bases; junction bases not matched to a gene: 13. CDR1 and CDR2 from the germline V gene are SGDLS and YYNGEE. The CDR3 sequence is 17 residues long. The DNA of the CDR3 is TGTGCCAGCAGCATCGGTAGCGGGGGGGTACCTCCATACGAGCAGTACTTC. It yields the protein CASSIGSGGVPPYEQYF.

V and J are TRBV6-5 and TRBJ1-5; 9 nucleotides align to TRBD1. V gave up 6 bases and J gave up 6 bases; unmatched junction bases: 9. There are 15 residues in the CDR3. Looked up from germline, CDR1 is MNHEY and CDR2 is SVGAGI. CDR3: CASSPTGGEGQPQHF. The CDR3 DNA follows: TGTGCCAGCAGCCCGACAGGGGGTGAGGGTCAGCCCCAGCATTTT.

This clonotype appeared a few times. The chain carries TRBV27 and TRBJ1-4; D is possibly TRBD1 (6 bases). Looked up from germline, CDR1 is MNHEY and CDR2 is SMNVEV (reference sequence). The CDR3 has 18 amino acids. Trimming took 5 bases from V and 10 from J, leaving 29 bases between them. CDR3 bases: TGTGCCAGCAGTCCTACGACAGGTTCGTACCTTATCGAAGGAAAACTGTTTTTT. Translating gives CASSPTTGSYLIEGKLFF.

This clonotype has only a few counts. This rearrangement joins TRBV29-1 to TRBJ1-2; no clear D. Between the trimmed V and J ends, which lost 5 bases and 0 bases, there was a span of 13 bases. Germline V CDR1 and CDR2: SQVTM, ANQGSEA. The CDR3 contains 14 residues. In DNA form, the CDR3 reads TGCAGCGTTCGTGGACGGCTTTCTAACTATGGCTACACCTTC. Translated: CSVRGRLSNYGYTF. Looking up the rest from reference TRBV29-1 and TRBJ1-2 gives the full variable domain: SAVISQKPSRDICQRGTSLTIQCQVDSQVTMMFWYRQQPGQSLTLIATANQGSEATYESGFVIDKFPISRPNLTFSTLTVSNMSPEDSSIYLCSVRGRLSNYGYTFGSGTRLTVV.

As to this clonotype: Compared with germline, one end of the junction differs, possibly owing to a read error. This chain joins TRBV4-2 and TRBJ1-4; D unresolved. CDR3 size: 12 residues. Germline V lookup: CDR1 LGHNA, CDR2 YNFKEQ. Here the CDR3 reads CAGSQLSEKLFF. CDR3 nucleotides: TGTGCCGGCAGCCAACTTTCGGAAAAGCTGTTTTTT.

The chain has TRBV7-9 and TRBJ2-5, with D possibly called TRBD1 or TRBD2 (5 bases each). Gene TRBJ2-7 matches the end of the DNA better, so the J call may be wrong. The CDR3 consists of 14 residues. Per germline, CDR1 SEHNR and CDR2 FQNEAQ (reference sequence). In DNA, the CDR3 is TGTGCCAGCAGCGTCGACCGAGGGGTCTACGAGCAGTACTTC. As protein: CASSVDRGVYEQYF.

This clonotype has only a few counts. This sequence joins TRBV5-4 and TRBJ2-5, with a tentative D call TRBD2 (7 bases). The ends were cut back, 1 base at V and 5 bases at J, with 15 bases in the middle. The germline V gene encodes CDR1 SGHNT and CDR2 YYREEE (reference sequence). The CDR3 runs 15 residues. The CDR3 coding sequence is TGTGCCAGCAGCTTGTACGTGGGGGGGCGGGAGACCCAGTACTTC. This encodes CASSLYVGGRETQYF.

This chain links TRBV3-1 with TRBJ1-5; D unclear. V was trimmed by 4 bases and J by 2 bases, leaving 9 bases between them. There are 14 residues in the CDR3. Germline CDR1 and CDR2: LGHDT and YNNKEL (reference sequence). Written as DNA, the CDR3 is TGTGCCAGCAGCCTCACATTCGGCAATCAGCCCCAGCATTTT. Translated, it gives CASSLTFGNQPQHF.

This clonotype was seen just once. The chain is built from TRBV4-1 and TRBJ1-1; tentative D call: TRBD1 (5 bases). Per the germline V gene, CDR1 is MGHRA and CDR2 is YSYEKL. This CDR3 is built from 15 residues. Trimming pared 0 bases from V and 7 bases from J, leaving 15 bases between. CDR3 coding DNA: TGCGCCAGCAGCCAAGATTTCACGGGGCCGAGTGAAGCTTTCTTT. It translates to CASSQDFTGPSEAFF.

The chain couples TRBV27 to TRBJ2-7; TRBD2 is a possible D gene (6 bases). In germline, CDR1 is MNHEY, CDR2 SMNVEV (reference sequence). The CDR3 is 14 amino acids. Trimming removed 5 bases at V and 3 bases at J, with 14 bases between. As DNA, the CDR3 is TGTGCCAGCAGTCGGACTACACTTTACTACGAGCAGTACTTC. It translates to CASSRTTLYYEQYF.

CDR3 nucleotide sequence: TGTGCCAGCAGCCGGGACGGGACTAGCGGGGCCTACAATGAGCAGTTCTTC. Encoded protein: CASSRDGTSGAYNEQFF. V and J are TRBV4-2 and TRBJ2-1; the match to TRBD2 covers 13 bases. Germline lookup yields CDR1 LGHNA and CDR2 YNFKEQ. With V trimmed by 4 bases and J by 2 bases, 5 bases remained unmatched. This CDR3 is built from 17 residues.